One and the same sample provided the 9 T cell receptor beta chains below, sequenced in a study of OX40 agonist ivuxolimab in advanced cancers. Generated by immunoSEQ multiplex PCR, the TCRdb table keeps only in-frame clones and is missing some. The table includes more than 65,000 clones, about 91% detected once. Sequencing used CD4+ or CD8+ T cells sorted from blood, obtained in a trial of the OX40 agonist ivuxolimab. The receptors were sampled from an adult with an advanced solid tumor such as melanoma, head and neck, liver or kidney cancer.

This clone was seen just once. The chain combines TRBV4-3 with TRBJ2-6; TRBD2 aligns across 12 bases. CDR3 length equals 19 residues. Trimming took 2 bases from V and 2 from J; bases not matched to a gene: 7. Germline-derived CDR1 and CDR2 are LGHNA and YSLEER. CDR3 bases: TGCGCCAGCAGCCAAAATACCGGACTAGCGGGAACTGGGGCCAACGTCCTGACTTTC. The encoded protein is CASSQNTGLAGTGANVLTF.

This chain joins TRBV19 and TRBJ2-2; D might be TRBD1 (5 bases). This CDR3 contains 15 residues. CDR1 is LNHDA and CDR2 is SQIVND in the germline V gene (reference sequence). Trimming stripped 1 base from V and 1 base from J, with 7 bases between. For the CDR3, the DNA is TGTGCCAGTAGTATAGGGCAGGGGAACACCGGGGAGCTGTTTTTT. Its translation is CASSIGQGNTGELFF.

The chain combines TRBV11-2 with TRBJ1-2, with D unclear. The germline gives CDR1 SGHAT, CDR2 FQNNGV. This CDR3 region has 13 residues. Trimming removed 5 bases from V and 8 bases from J, with 15 bases in between. CDR3 sequence (DNA): TGTGCCAGCAGCCCTTCGAGGAGCGGGGGCTACACCTTC. Protein sequence: CASSPSRSGGYTF. The variable domain in full, completed from reference TRBV11-2 and TRBJ1-2, reads EAGVAQSPRYKIIEKRQSVAFWCNPISGHATLYWYQQILGQGPKLLIQFQNNGVVDDSQLPKDRFSAERLKGVDSTLKIQPAKLEDSAVYLCASSPSRSGGYTFGSGTRLTVV.

This chain joins TRBV19 and TRBJ2-2, with 12 bases that match TRBD1. The CDR3 spans 16 residues. J was trimmed by 7 bases and V by 6 bases; bases with no gene match: 9. CDR1 LNHDA and CDR2 SQIVND come from the germline V gene (reference sequence). The CDR3 coding sequence is TGTGCCAGTAGCAAGGGGGGACAGGGGGCTCTCGGGGAGCTGTTTTTT. It encodes CASSKGGQGALGELFF.

The chain employs TRBV10-2 and TRBJ2-6; 9 nucleotides line up with TRBD2. The CDR3 covers 19 residues. With 7 bases clipped from V and 3 bases from J, the junction kept 16 bases outside the gene matches. Germline lookup yields CDR1 WSHSY and CDR2 SAAADI. CDR3 DNA: TGCGCCAGCAACCGAGGGTCCAGCGGGAGGTTAAATGGGGCCAACGTCCTGACTTTC. Translated, it gives CASNRGSSGRLNGANVLTF.

In this sample, this clone turned up once. The chain uses TRBV6-5 and TRBJ2-1, with D perhaps matching TRBD1 or TRBD2 (6 bases each). The CDR3 length is 15 residues. V shed 6 bases and J shed 0 bases, with 12 bases lying between them. Germline CDR1 reads MNHEY; CDR2 reads SVGAGI. The CDR3 bases are TGTGCCAGCAGGAAGGGGGGCAGCTCCTACAATGAGCAGTTCTTC. Its translation: CASRKGGSSYNEQFF.

V and J are TRBV19 and TRBJ1-5; possibly TRBD1 for D (6 bases). This CDR3 comprises 15 residues. Germline V gene sequence: CDR1 LNHDA, CDR2 SQIVND (reference sequence). Trimming took 8 bases from V and 2 from J, leaving 16 bases between them. The CDR3: CASLKQGGGNQPQHF. DNA of the CDR3: TGTGCCAGTCTGAAACAGGGTGGGGGCAATCAGCCCCAGCATTTT.

The V call is TRBV2, the J call TRBJ1-1; D may be TRBD1 (5 bases). Germline-derived CDR1 and CDR2 are SNHLY and FYNNEI. V lost 2 bases to trimming and J lost 0 bases, with 7 bases between them. This CDR3 region has 14 residues. The CDR3 reads CASSERGVNTEAFF. Here the CDR3 DNA reads TGTGCCAGCAGTGAAAGGGGCGTGAACACTGAAGCTTTCTTT.

This clone came up a few times. DNA of the CDR3: TGTGCCAGTAGTATCGGGAGGGTAAGCAATCAGCCCCAGCATTTT. Residues: CASSIGRVSNQPQHF. This chain joins TRBV19 and TRBJ1-5; no reliable D call. Germline V gives CDR1 LNHDA, CDR2 SQIVND (reference sequence). Trimming took 3 bases from V and 1 from J, leaving 10 bases between them. This CDR3 spans 15 amino acids.